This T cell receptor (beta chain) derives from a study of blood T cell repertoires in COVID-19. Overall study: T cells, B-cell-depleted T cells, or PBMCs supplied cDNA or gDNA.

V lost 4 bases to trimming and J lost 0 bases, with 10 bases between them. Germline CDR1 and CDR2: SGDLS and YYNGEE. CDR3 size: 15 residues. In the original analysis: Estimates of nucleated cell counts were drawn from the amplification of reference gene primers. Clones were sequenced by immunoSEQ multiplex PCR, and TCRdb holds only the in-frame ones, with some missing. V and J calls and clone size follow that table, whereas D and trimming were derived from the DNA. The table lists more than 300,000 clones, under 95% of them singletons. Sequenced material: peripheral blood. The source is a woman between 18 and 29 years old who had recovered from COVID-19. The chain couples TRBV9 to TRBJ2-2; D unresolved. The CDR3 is CASSPQSTNTGELFF. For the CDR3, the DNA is TGTGCCAGCAGCCCACAGAGCACGAACACCGGGGAGCTGTTTTTT.